This T cell receptor (beta chain) was profiled in a study of cytomegalovirus exposure and HLA in healthy donors. This clone was seen more than once but under ten times. What it recognizes is unknown. General study findings and limits: A missense DCLRE1C variant was associated with V- and J-gene trimming of TCR beta chains in a later analysis, and an independent cohort replicated the association. TCR beta chains numbering some 160 were designated cytomegalovirus-associated. As confirmed in vitro, a few CMV-associated chains were specific for CMV antigens. High sensitivity and specificity were reportedly achieved when the classifier diagnosed cytomegalovirus status.

Unmatched junction bases numbered 7, after V lost 5 bases and J lost 3 bases. The CDR3 runs 15 residues. Germline lookup yields CDR1 SGHNT and CDR2 YENEEA. PCR employed 60 Vbeta and 13 Jbeta primers. The data were produced by immunoSEQ multiplex PCR, yet TCRdb's version contains in-frame clones alone and is incomplete. The data contain more than 95,000 clones, approximately 70% of them singletons. The specimen sequenced was PBMCs. The TCR comes from a man between 25 and 39 years old in good health and CMV-seronegative. The rearrangement links TRBV11-3 to TRBJ2-3; 8 bases align to TRBD1. CDR3 region: CASSDTRTGTDTQYF. As DNA, the CDR3 is TGTGCCAGCAGCGATACCCGGACAGGGACAGATACGCAGTATTTT.